These 18 T cell receptor beta chains were all obtained from the same sample, sequenced in a study of regulatory T cells in long-lasting Graves disease. Time point: persistent/refractory GD, antithyroid drugs over 5 years with positive TRAb. From RNA extracted from PBMCs, the TCR library was made. iRepertoire HTBI primers and Arm-PCR of CDR3 regions built TCR beta libraries. TCRdb ran MiXCR on the multiplex PCR reads and lists one entry per CDR3 protein. The data hold hundreds of thousands of distinct CDR3 sequences, with 25% to 35% observed a single time. The sample here was peripheral blood mononuclear cells (PBMCs), taken when the disease was refractory, from a patient treated with antithyroid drugs. These receptors were obtained from a female donor with Graves disease.

This clonotype came up a few times. The chain links TRBV7-2 to TRBJ1-4; D might be TRBD1 (5 bases). Trimming pared 2 bases from V and 12 bases from J, leaving 10 bases between. This CDR3 region has 12 residues. Germline V gives CDR1 SGHTA, CDR2 FQGNSA. This CDR3 is CASSLRGRQLFF. The CDR3 DNA sequence: TGTGCCAGCAGCTTAAGGGGCCGGCAACTGTTTTTT.

In nucleotides, the CDR3 is TGCAGTGCGCAGGCCAGCGGGAGGGGAGTTACCGGGGAGCTGTTTTTT. This gives the protein CSAQASGRGVTGELFF. This sequence joins TRBV20-1 and TRBJ2-2; TRBD2 aligns across 10 bases. The trim removed 6 bases at V and 5 bases at J, leaving 12 bases unmatched. CDR3 length: 16 residues. Germline values: CDR1 DFQATT, CDR2 SNEGSKA (reference sequence).

The rearrangement links TRBV11-2 to TRBJ1-1; possibly TRBD1 for D (5 bases). V shed 6 bases and J shed 0 bases, with 14 bases lying between them. This CDR3 is built from 15 residues. Germline V gives CDR1 SGHAT, CDR2 FQNNGV. The CDR3 bases are TGTGCCAGCAGACCCCGGGGGAGGATGAACACTGAAGCTTTCTTT. Its protein product is CASRPRGRMNTEAFF.

With regard to this clonotype: This CDR3 is missing its conserved last phenylalanine or tryptophan, likely due to a read error. The chain is built from TRBV19 and TRBJ1-2; 8 nucleotides align to TRBD1. Trimming cost V 5 bases and J 4 bases; bases outside gene matches: 6. This CDR3 spans 14 amino acids. Germline assignment: CDR1 LNHDA and CDR2 SQIVND (reference sequence). The CDR3 region has the DNA TGTGCCAGTAGTCAGCGGACAGGGACCTATGGCTACACCCTC. It translates to CASSQRTGTYGYTL.

V is TRBV7-8 and J is TRBJ1-6, with unresolved D. The V end was cut by 5 bases, the J end by 5 bases, with 10 bases between. The CDR3 is 14 residues long. CDR1 is SGHVS and CDR2 is FQNEAQ in the germline V gene. CDR3 protein: CASSVRENNSPLHF. DNA for the CDR3: TGTGCCAGCAGCGTCCGGGAAAATAATTCACCCCTCCACTTT.

The chain is built from TRBV19 and TRBJ2-3; 11 bases are a match to TRBD2. J was trimmed by 2 bases and V by 4 bases; bases with no gene match: 8. This CDR3 is 17 amino acids long. Germline values: CDR1 LNHDA, CDR2 SQIVND (reference sequence). CDR3 protein: CASSKARLAGPTDTQYF. The DNA of the CDR3 is TGTGCCAGTAGTAAGGCTCGACTAGCGGGACCCACAGATACGCAGTATTTT.

The chain has TRBV3-1 and TRBJ2-7; D is unresolved. CDR3 length equals 18 residues. Germline V gene data show CDR1 as LGHDT and CDR2 as YNNKEL (reference sequence). The ends were cut back, 0 bases at V and 3 bases at J, with 21 bases in the middle. CDR3: CASSQDRALDGPIYEQYF. The CDR3 DNA follows: TGTGCCAGCAGCCAAGATAGGGCCCTGGACGGCCCAATCTACGAGCAGTACTTC.

The V and J genes are TRBV4-1 and TRBJ1-4, with 8 positions matching TRBD1. Germline CDR1 reads MGHRA; CDR2 reads YSYEKL. This CDR3 region has 16 residues. V gave up 3 bases and J gave up 5 bases; unmatched junction bases: 8. The CDR3 sequence is CASSHIDRGLNEKLFF. The CDR3 DNA sequence: TGCGCCAGCAGCCACATAGACAGGGGCCTAAATGAAAAACTGTTTTTT.

The chain employs TRBV3-1 and TRBJ2-7; 8 bases map to TRBD2. Germline V gene sequence: CDR1 LGHDT, CDR2 YNNKEL (reference sequence). With V trimmed by 3 bases and J by 3 bases, 16 bases remained unmatched. The CDR3 has 18 residues. As DNA, the CDR3 is TGTGCCAGCAGCCAGAGATCCGCTGGCATAGCGGGGTACTACGAGCAGTACTTC. Amino acid sequence: CASSQRSAGIAGYYEQYF.

The chain carries TRBV7-9 and TRBJ1-4; no firm D call. The CDR3 runs to 12 residues. Trimming took 5 bases from V and 7 from J, leaving 8 bases between them. Germline V gene sequence: CDR1 SEHNR, CDR2 FQNEAQ (reference sequence). The CDR3 region has the DNA TGTGCCAGCAGCCCCGCGACTGAAAAACTGTTTTTT. Amino acids: CASSPATEKLFF.

The gene calls are TRBV7-9 and TRBJ2-1; 7 nucleotides line up with TRBD2. Germline CDR1 is SEHNR and CDR2 is FQNEAQ (reference sequence). J was trimmed by 6 bases and V by 5 bases; bases with no gene match: 10. The CDR3 has 15 residues. CDR3 nucleotide sequence: TGTGCCAGCAGCCCAGGCGGGAGTGCGGGCAATGAGCAGTTCTTC. Protein sequence: CASSPGGSAGNEQFF.

The V gene is TRBV6-2 or TRBV6-3, the J gene TRBJ1-6; D is unclear. Deletions cut 5 bases from V and 12 bases from J, with 11 bases between. The germline V gene encodes CDR1 MNHEY and CDR2 SVGEGT. The CDR3 spans 12 residues. Here the CDR3 reads CASSVARGPLHF. CDR3 nucleotide sequence: TGTGCCAGCAGTGTGGCCCGGGGACCCCTCCACTTT.

The chain links TRBV7-9 to TRBJ2-1; D call uncertain. V gave up 4 bases and J gave up 6 bases, with 16 bases separating them. The CDR3 loop spans 15 amino acids. Germline values: CDR1 SEHNR, CDR2 FQNEAQ (reference sequence). CDR3 loop: CASSSPSDPINEQFF. For the CDR3, the DNA is TGTGCCAGCAGCTCCCCATCCGACCCTATCAATGAGCAGTTCTTC.

In its sample, this clonotype was seen a few times. This chain joins TRBV10-3 and TRBJ1-5; TRBD1 agrees at 8 bases. With 4 bases clipped from V and 7 bases from J, the junction kept 6 bases outside the gene matches. CDR1 is ENHRY and CDR2 is SYGVKD in the germline V gene. The CDR3 is 14 residues long. In DNA form, the CDR3 reads TGTGCCATCAGTGGGACAGGGTCGGAACAGCCCCAGCATTTT. Residues: CAISGTGSEQPQHF.

The chain has TRBV7-9 and TRBJ2-2, with D maybe TRBD1 (5 bases). V was trimmed by 3 bases and J by 1 base, leaving 15 bases between them. CDR1 and CDR2 from the germline V gene are SEHNR and FQNEAQ (reference sequence). The CDR3 spans 17 residues. The CDR3 DNA is TGTGCCAGCAGCTTGAGCAGGGCCCGACTGAACACCGGGGAGCTGTTTTTT. Protein product: CASSLSRARLNTGELFF.

This clonotype was observed a few times. This chain joins TRBV28 and TRBJ2-5; possible D gene TRBD2, 5 bases. V shed 2 bases and J shed 5 bases, with 15 bases lying between them. Germline CDR1 is MDHEN and CDR2 is SYDVKM. The CDR3 loop spans 15 amino acids. The CDR3 here is CASSLRSSRGETQYF. The CDR3 nucleotides are TGTGCCAGCAGTTTACGCTCTAGCCGCGGGGAGACCCAGTACTTC.

V gene TRBV29-1 combines with J gene TRBJ1-1; 8 nucleotides align to TRBD1. Germline V gene lookup returns CDR1 SQVTM and CDR2 ANQGSEA. This CDR3 region has 13 residues. V lost 3 bases and J lost 4; bases outside the gene matches: 4. The CDR3 here is CSVEAGGGTEAFF. The CDR3 coding sequence is TGCAGCGTTGAGGCAGGGGGCGGCACTGAAGCTTTCTTT.

The chain is built from TRBV13 and TRBJ2-5; 11 bases are shared with TRBD2. The CDR3 consists of 16 residues. Germline V lookup: CDR1 PRHDT, CDR2 FYEKMQ (reference sequence). V was pared by 5 bases and J by 5 bases, with 10 bases of the junction left unmatched. The DNA of the CDR3 is TGTGCCAGCAGCAGATTTAGCGGGAGGGATGTGGAGACCCAGTACTTC. This gives the protein CASSRFSGRDVETQYF.